The 32 T cell receptor beta chains given below trace back to one sample, sequenced in a study of monozygotic twins with cystic fibrosis. Repertoires were generated with immunoSEQ multiplex PCR, while TCRdb's copy carries only in-frame clones and drops some. The sample carries 39,000 or so clones, 75% to 95% recorded once. Specimen: blood. Every receptor here comes from a boy aged 2 to 10 with cystic fibrosis.

The chain carries TRBV11-3 and TRBJ2-7; maybe TRBD2 (6 bases). The CDR3 covers 15 residues. V was cut by 3 bases and J by 1 base, with 13 bases left in between. CDR1 and CDR2 from the germline V gene are SGHNT and YENEEA. For the CDR3, the DNA is TGTGCCAGCAGCTTTGGGGGACTTAGTTCCTACGAGCAGTACTTC. This sequence encodes CASSFGGLSSYEQYF.

There are a few counts of this clone. The chain couples TRBV4-1 to TRBJ1-6; D might be TRBD1 (5 bases). V lost 5 bases, J lost 5 bases, and 16 bases lay in between. Germline lookup yields CDR1 MGHRA and CDR2 YSYEKL. The CDR3 is 16 amino acids. The CDR3: CASSMSEGVDNSPLHF. The CDR3 DNA reads as TGCGCCAGCAGCATGAGCGAAGGGGTTGATAATTCACCCCTCCACTTT.

V and J are TRBV9 and TRBJ2-1; D uncertain. CDR1 and CDR2 from the germline V gene are SGDLS and YYNGEE. The CDR3 contains 15 residues. The ends were cut back, 3 bases at V and 0 bases at J, with 10 bases in the middle. DNA for the CDR3: TGTGCCAGCAGCGCACAAGGCGACTCCTACAATGAGCAGTTCTTC. Translation gives CASSAQGDSYNEQFF.

This clone was seen only a few times. CDR3 residues: CASSGRTGLAPLHF. In DNA, the CDR3 is TGTGCCAGCAGCGGACGGACAGGCTTAGCACCCCTCCACTTT. The J gene is TRBJ1-6, the V gene TRBV5-6, with 7 bases that match TRBD1. V shed 4 bases and J 11 bases; nucleotides not matched to a gene: 9. Germline assignment: CDR1 SGHDT and CDR2 YYEEEE. The length of the CDR3 is 14 residues. Looking up the rest from reference TRBV5-6 and TRBJ1-6 gives the full variable domain: DAGVTQSPTHLIKTRGQQVTLRCSPKSGHDTVSWYQQALGQGPQFIFQYYEEEERQRGNFPDRFSGHQFPNYSSELNVNALLLGDSALYLCASSGRTGLAPLHFGNGTRLTVT.

The rearrangement uses TRBV19 and TRBJ2-2; the D gene is possibly TRBD2 (6 bases). With 7 bases removed from V and 5 bases from J, the gap between germline ends came to 20 bases. The CDR3 is 16 amino acids. Germline V gene data show CDR1 as LNHDA and CDR2 as SQIVND (reference sequence). CDR3 DNA: TGTGCCAGTATGCCCAGTGGAGAGGAGGGGACCGGGGAGCTGTTTTTT. It codes for CASMPSGEEGTGELFF. Full variable domain (remainder filled in from reference TRBV19 and TRBJ2-2): DGGITQSPKYLFRKEGQNVTLSCEQNLNHDAMYWYRQDPGQGLRLIYYSQIVNDFQKGDIAEGYSVSREKKESFPLTVTSAQKNPTAFYLCASMPSGEEGTGELFFGEGSRLTVL.

The V gene is TRBV9, the J gene TRBJ2-5; 9 bases match TRBD2. Germline-derived CDR1 and CDR2 are SGDLS and YYNGEE. The trim removed 4 bases at V and 2 bases at J, leaving 9 bases unmatched. The CDR3 sequence is 16 residues long. This CDR3 reads CASSPGVAGDQETQYF. Written as DNA, the CDR3 is TGTGCCAGCAGCCCCGGAGTAGCGGGGGATCAAGAGACCCAGTACTTC.

The chain links TRBV7-9 to TRBJ1-1; unclear D gene. There are 13 residues in the CDR3. Germline V gene data show CDR1 as SEHNR and CDR2 as FQNEAQ (reference sequence). V was pared by 2 bases and J by 5 bases, with 9 bases between. The CDR3 nucleotides read TGTGCCAGCAGCTTATGGGTAGGGACTGAAGCTTTCTTT. Translating it yields CASSLWVGTEAFF.

The V gene is TRBV7-2, the J gene TRBJ1-6, with a tentative D call TRBD1 (6 bases). Germline CDR1 SGHTA, CDR2 FQGNSA. The CDR3 is 15 amino acids. Trimming pared 5 bases from V and 10 bases from J, leaving 18 bases between. The CDR3 DNA reads as TGTGCCAGCAGCCTCCTGGACAGCTTCCCCTCACCCCTCCACTTT. Protein product: CASSLLDSFPSPLHF.

This chain links TRBV5-4 with TRBJ1-3; 8 bases agree with TRBD1. Per germline, CDR1 SGHNT and CDR2 YYREEE (reference sequence). V shed 1 base and J 3 bases; nucleotides not matched to a gene: 6. The CDR3 loop spans 16 amino acids. The CDR3 region has the DNA TGTGCCAGCAGCTTGCGAGGACAGGGTTATGGAAACACCATATATTTT. It is translated as CASSLRGQGYGNTIYF.

Remarks on this clone: The junction does not match germline at one end; this may be a read error. This chain links TRBV7-8 with TRBJ1-5; no definite D call. Germline V CDR1 and CDR2: SGHVS, FQNEAQ. This CDR3 comprises 15 residues. CDR3 sequence (DNA): TGTGCCAGCAGCCTAGCGTCGGGAGGCAATCAGCCCCAGCATTTT. This gives the protein CASSLASGGNQPQHF.

This sequence joins TRBV7-9 and TRBJ1-2; D not certain. Germline V gene sequence: CDR1 SEHNR, CDR2 FQNEAQ (reference sequence). V gave up 5 bases and J gave up 2 bases, with 18 bases separating them. The CDR3 has 16 residues. CDR3 DNA sequence: TGTGCCAGCAGCCCTTTCCTCGAACATACGAACTATGGCTACACCTTC. Protein product: CASSPFLEHTNYGYTF.

This clone was observed a few times. This sequence joins TRBV4-2 and TRBJ2-6; D possibly corresponds to TRBD1 (5 bases). The CDR3 is made up of 17 amino acids. Germline V lookup: CDR1 LGHNA, CDR2 YNFKEQ. V was trimmed by 0 bases and J by 0 bases, leaving 9 bases between them. In nucleotides, the CDR3 is TGTGCCAGCAGCCAAGATGGACACCCCTCTGGGGCCAACGTCCTGACTTTC. Amino acids: CASSQDGHPSGANVLTF.

CDR3 nucleotides: TGCAGCGTTAGGACAGTGTATGAGCAGTTCTTC. Translating gives CSVRTVYEQFF. This sequence joins TRBV29-1 and TRBJ2-1; possibly TRBD1 for D (6 bases). There are 11 residues in the CDR3. CDR1 is SQVTM, CDR2 ANQGSEA, per germline. With 5 bases removed from V and 8 bases from J, the gap between germline ends came to 10 bases.

The gene calls are TRBV2 and TRBJ2-2; D is unresolved. V lost 3 bases, J lost 7 bases, and 9 bases lay in between. This CDR3 contains 13 residues. Germline V CDR1 and CDR2: SNHLY, FYNNEI. The CDR3 region has the DNA TGTGCCAGCAGTGAGAGGCAGTTCGGGGAGCTGTTTTTT. Its protein is CASSERQFGELFF.

Concerning this clone itself: One junction end disagrees with the germline gene, perhaps due to a read error. The chain carries TRBV5-5 and TRBJ2-7; TRBD1 matches 7 bases. Germline CDR1 is SGHKS and CDR2 is YYEKEE (reference sequence). This CDR3 contains 15 residues. The CDR3 sequence is CASNLRGPGLYEQYF. The CDR3, as DNA: TGTGCCAGCAACTTGAGGGGGCCAGGGCTGTACGAGCAGTACTTC. Looking up the rest from reference TRBV5-5 and TRBJ2-7 gives the full variable domain: DAGVTQSPTHLIKTRGQQVTLRCSPISGHKSVSWYQQVLGQGPQFIFQYYEKEERGRGNFPDRFSARQFPNYSSELNVNALLLGDSALYLCASNLRGPGLYEQYFGPGTRLTVT.

The chain combines TRBV7-8 with TRBJ2-7, with D perhaps TRBD1 or TRBD2 (5 bases each). Germline CDR1 and CDR2: SGHVS and FQNEAQ. This CDR3 has 14 residues. V was shortened by 1 base and J by 0 bases, with 7 bases between the two germline ends. The CDR3 sequence: CASSLGGFSYEQYF. The CDR3 DNA is TGTGCCAGCAGCTTAGGGGGGTTCTCCTACGAGCAGTACTTC.

This chain connects TRBV9 to TRBJ2-1; 8 nucleotides line up with TRBD1. The J segment lost 7 bases and the V segment lost 4 bases, leaving 13 bases of the junction unmatched. There are 16 residues in the CDR3. Germline assignment: CDR1 SGDLS and CDR2 YYNGEE. DNA of the CDR3: TGTGCCAGCAGCTCCCCCTGGGCAGGGGGCGAGAATGAGCAGTTCTTC. Its translation is CASSSPWAGGENEQFF.

The chain combines TRBV19 with TRBJ1-5, with TRBD1 matching over 9 bases. J was trimmed by 3 bases and V by 1 base; bases with no gene match: 4. Germline CDR1 is LNHDA and CDR2 is SQIVND (reference sequence). The CDR3 runs to 16 residues. The CDR3 here is CASSIAGQGLNQPQHF. The DNA of the CDR3 is TGTGCCAGTAGTATAGCGGGACAGGGACTCAATCAGCCCCAGCATTTT.

The gene calls are TRBV7-9 and TRBJ1-6, with 7 bases lining up with TRBD1. This CDR3 contains 14 residues. The germline V gene has CDR1 SEHNR and CDR2 FQNEAQ (reference sequence). Trimming took 3 bases from V and 7 from J; bases not matched to a gene: 3. CDR3 bases: TGTGCCAGCAGCTTCGGGACAGACAATTCACCCCTCCACTTT. Amino acid sequence: CASSFGTDNSPLHF.

This sequence joins TRBV5-1 and TRBJ2-3, with D uncertain. Per germline, CDR1 SGHRS and CDR2 YFSETQ. With 0 bases removed from V and 0 bases from J, the gap between germline ends came to 11 bases. This CDR3 is 16 amino acids long. CDR3 DNA: TGCGCCAGCAGCTTGGAAGGCCCTAGTAGCACAGATACGCAGTATTTT. Its protein is CASSLEGPSSTDTQYF.

This clone was seen once. The chain couples TRBV14 to TRBJ1-1; tentatively, D is TRBD1 (6 bases). V lost 0 bases and J lost 0, with 20 bases in between. This CDR3 has 19 amino acids. Per the germline V gene, CDR1 is SGHDN and CDR2 is FVKESK. CDR3 sequence: CASSQDRGQGPPMNTEAFF. For the CDR3, the DNA is TGTGCCAGCAGCCAAGATCGTGGGCAGGGGCCTCCTATGAACACTGAAGCTTTCTTT.

The rearrangement links TRBV7-9 to TRBJ1-1, with no clear D. Trimming took 0 bases from V and 0 from J, leaving 11 bases between them. The CDR3 has 16 amino acids. Germline assignment: CDR1 SEHNR and CDR2 FQNEAQ (reference sequence). The CDR3 region is CASSLALKEMNTEAFF. The CDR3 DNA is TGTGCCAGCAGCTTAGCGCTGAAGGAGATGAACACTGAAGCTTTCTTT.

The chain joins TRBV29-1 to TRBJ1-5; 7 positions agree with TRBD1. The V and J ends lost 6 bases and 4 bases, in that order; junction bases with no gene match: 9. This CDR3 is 14 amino acids long. Germline V lookup: CDR1 SQVTM, CDR2 ANQGSEA. CDR3 residues: CSVTTGPSNQPQHF. The CDR3 DNA sequence: TGCAGCGTCACGACAGGGCCGTCAAATCAGCCCCAGCATTTT.

J is TRBJ2-7 and V is TRBV6-5, with 8 positions matching TRBD1. Unmatched junction bases numbered 2, after V lost 4 bases and J lost 3 bases. This CDR3 has 13 residues. CDR1 MNHEY and CDR2 SVGAGI come from the germline V gene. CDR3 region: CASSSDRVYEQYF. In DNA form, the CDR3 reads TGTGCCAGCAGTTCGGACAGGGTCTACGAGCAGTACTTC.

The CDR3 region has the DNA TGTGCCAGCAGTGACGAAGCGGGGGGGGCAGATACGCAGTATTTT. This translates into CASSDEAGGADTQYF. The rearrangement links TRBV6-4 to TRBJ2-3; 10 bases fit TRBD2. CDR1 is MRHNA and CDR2 is SNTAGT in the germline V gene. The V segment lost 2 bases and the J segment 4 bases; nucleotides outside the gene matches: 3. This CDR3 has 15 amino acids.

The chain is built from TRBV6-6 and TRBJ2-5; 10 bases are shared with TRBD1. Trimming cost V 6 bases and J 4 bases; bases outside gene matches: 8. The CDR3 totals 15 residues. Germline CDR1 reads MNHNY; CDR2 reads SVGAGI (reference sequence). For the CDR3, the DNA is TGTGCCAGCAGCAGACAGGGGGCGACGAGAGAGACCCAGTACTTC. Protein: CASSRQGATRETQYF.

The rearrangement uses TRBV27 and TRBJ1-5; D may be TRBD1 (5 bases). CDR3 length: 13 amino acids. Germline values: CDR1 MNHEY, CDR2 SMNVEV (reference sequence). The V gene lost 5 bases and the J gene lost 4 bases, with 9 bases spanning the gap. CDR3 loop: CASSPGYNQPQHF. The CDR3 DNA reads TGTGCCAGCAGTCCAGGGTATAATCAGCCCCAGCATTTT.

CDR3 nucleotides: TGCGCCAGCAGCTTGGTCAGGAATGAGCAGTTCTTC. Its translation: CASSLVRNEQFF. This rearrangement joins TRBV5-1 to TRBJ2-1, with D hard to call. Germline V lookup: CDR1 SGHRS, CDR2 YFSETQ. V dropped 0 bases and J dropped 7 bases, with 5 bases sitting between them. The CDR3 covers 12 residues.

This clone was detected once. The J gene is TRBJ2-5, the V gene TRBV18; D not certain. Germline assignment: CDR1 KGHSH and CDR2 LQKENI. V was clipped by 3 bases and J by 5 bases, with 10 bases between them. CDR3 size: 13 residues. For the CDR3, the DNA is TGTGCCAGCTCACCCGGCCAGGAGGAGACCCAGTACTTC. Its protein product is CASSPGQEETQYF.

The chain carries TRBV21-1 and TRBJ1-5; the table's D gene call, TRBD1, was not cross checked with the DNA. TRBV21-1 is recorded as a pseudogene. The CDR3 has 16 amino acids. This CDR3 reads CASSKGNRGLGQPQHF. In DNA form, the CDR3 reads TGTGCCAGCAGCAAAGGAAACAGGGGGCTCGGGCAGCCCCAGCATTTT.

The genes are TRBV27 and TRBJ2-7; D ambiguous. Trimming cost V 6 bases and J 3 bases, with 15 bases left between them. There are 14 residues in the CDR3. Germline V lookup: CDR1 MNHEY, CDR2 SMNVEV (reference sequence). CDR3 protein: CASSIVDGHYEQYF. The CDR3 bases are TGTGCCAGCAGCATCGTCGACGGCCACTACGAGCAGTACTTC.

V usage is TRBV5-1 and J usage is TRBJ1-5; D gene ambiguous. There are 14 residues in the CDR3. The ends were cut back, 0 bases at V and 7 bases at J, with 11 bases in the middle. Germline V gene lookup returns CDR1 SGHRS and CDR2 YFSETQ. CDR3: CASSLGTLGQPQHF. DNA of the CDR3: TGCGCCAGCAGCTTGGGTACCCTGGGCCAGCCCCAGCATTTT.